This TCR beta chain derives from a study of blood T cell repertoires in COVID-19. Across the study: Material from acute and convalescent COVID-19 was sourced from the United States, Italy and Spain. The cDNA or gDNA used as material had been derived from T cells, B-cell-depleted T cells, or PBMCs.

Clones were sequenced by immunoSEQ multiplex PCR, and TCRdb holds only the in-frame ones, with some missing. The sample shows 250,000 to 400,000 clones, 88% of them seen only once. Sequenced input: peripheral blood. This receptor was identified in a woman in her thirties with COVID-19, enrolled during active disease.

CDR3 in DNA: TGTGCCAGCAGTGAAGGAGAGGGTTATAGCAATCAGCCCCAGCATTTT. Protein: CASSEGEGYSNQPQHF. The V call is TRBV6-1, the J call TRBJ1-5; D remains unclear. Between the trimmed V and J ends, which lost 1 base and 0 bases, there was a span of 10 bases. Germline V gene sequence: CDR1 MNHNS, CDR2 SASEGT. The CDR3 has 16 amino acids.